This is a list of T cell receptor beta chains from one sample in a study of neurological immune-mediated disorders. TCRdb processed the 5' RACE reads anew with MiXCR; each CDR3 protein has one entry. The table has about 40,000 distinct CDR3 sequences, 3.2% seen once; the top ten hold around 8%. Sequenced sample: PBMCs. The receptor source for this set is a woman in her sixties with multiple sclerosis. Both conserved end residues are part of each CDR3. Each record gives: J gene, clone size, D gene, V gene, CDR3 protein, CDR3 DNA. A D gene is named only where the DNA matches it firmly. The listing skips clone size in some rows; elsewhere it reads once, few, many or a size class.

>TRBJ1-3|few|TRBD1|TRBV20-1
CSATGTAGNTIYF
TGCAGTGCTACCGGGACAGCAGGAAACACCATATATTTT
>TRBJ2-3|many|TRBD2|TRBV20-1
CSTGLAGSTDTQYF
TGCAGTACAGGACTAGCGGGGAGCACAGATACGCAGTATTTT
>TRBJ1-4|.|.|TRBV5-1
CASTLVPTNEKLFF
TGCGCCAGCACCCTCGTCCCAACTAATGAAAAACTGTTTTTT
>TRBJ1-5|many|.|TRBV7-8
CASSLNNRGHRARIQPQHF
TGTGCCAGCAGCTTAAACAACCGCGGACACAGGGCGCGCATTCAGCCCCAGCATTTT
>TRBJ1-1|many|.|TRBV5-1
CASSLAGRAGEAFF
TGCGCCAGCAGCTTGGCAGGCAGGGCTGGTGAAGCTTTCTTT
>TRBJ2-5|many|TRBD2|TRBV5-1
CASSLAASGAETQYF
TGCGCCAGCAGCTTGGCGGCGAGCGGGGCGGAGACCCAGTACTTC
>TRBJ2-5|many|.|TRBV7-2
CASSLALRSRGGTQYF
TGTGCCAGCAGCTTAGCGCTGCGCAGCCGAGGGGGAACCCAGTACTTC
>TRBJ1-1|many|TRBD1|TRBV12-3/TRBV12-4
CASTDRDTEAFF
TGTGCCAGCACCGACAGGGATACTGAAGCTTTCTTT
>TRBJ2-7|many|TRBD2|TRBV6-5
CASTPGRAGEQYF
TGTGCCAGCACTCCCGGGAGGGCAGGCGAGCAGTACTTC
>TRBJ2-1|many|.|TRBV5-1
CASRKILDTEQFF
TGCGCCAGCAGGAAAATTTTGGATACTGAGCAGTTCTTC
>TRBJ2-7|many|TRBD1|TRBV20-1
CSAGTGDAYEQYF
TGCAGTGCCGGGACAGGGGACGCCTACGAGCAGTACTTC
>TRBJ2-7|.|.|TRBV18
CASSSSGLYEQYF
TGTGCCAGCTCCTCCTCGGGTCTCTACGAGCAGTACTTC
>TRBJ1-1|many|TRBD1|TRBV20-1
CSARDSRQGGRAEAFF
TGCAGTGCTAGAGATTCGCGGCAGGGGGGAAGGGCTGAAGCTTTCTTT
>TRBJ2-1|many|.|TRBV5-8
CASRLRGSNNEQFF
TGTGCCAGCAGACTGAGGGGTTCTAACAATGAGCAGTTCTTC
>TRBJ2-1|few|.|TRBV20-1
CSARAFRGHNEQFF
TGCAGTGCTAGAGCTTTCCGGGGTCACAATGAGCAGTTCTTC
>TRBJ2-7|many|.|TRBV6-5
CASSYRYEQYF
TGTGCCAGCAGTTACCGGTACGAGCAGTACTTC
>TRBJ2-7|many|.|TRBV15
CATSRVGRGARPYEQYF
TGTGCCACCAGCAGAGTGGGAAGGGGGGCGCGTCCCTACGAGCAGTACTTC
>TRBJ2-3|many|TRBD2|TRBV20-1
CSASGGEFTDTQYF
TGCAGTGCTAGCGGGGGGGAATTCACAGATACGCAGTATTTT
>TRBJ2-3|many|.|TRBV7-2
CASSLSTDTQYF
TGTGCCAGCAGCCTAAGCACAGATACGCAGTATTTT
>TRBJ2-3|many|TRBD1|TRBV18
CASSPRDRGTDTQYF
TGTGCCAGCTCACCGCGGGACAGGGGCACAGATACGCAGTATTTT
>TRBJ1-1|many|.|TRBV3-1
CASSPLGGTEAFF
TGTGCCAGCAGCCCCCTTGGGGGCACTGAAGCTTTCTTT
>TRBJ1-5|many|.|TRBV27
CASGRTDGSSNQPQHF
TGTGCCAGCGGACGGACAGACGGGAGTAGCAATCAGCCCCAGCATTTT
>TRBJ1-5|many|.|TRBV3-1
CASSQGQNGNQPQHF
TGTGCCAGCAGCCAAGGACAGAACGGCAATCAGCCCCAGCATTTT
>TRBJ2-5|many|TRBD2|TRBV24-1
CASGLAGGPLYQETQYF
TGTGCCTCGGGGCTAGCGGGGGGGCCTTTGTACCAAGAGACCCAGTACTTC
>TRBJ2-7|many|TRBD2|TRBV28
CASTQGRGAAYEQYF
TGTGCCAGCACCCAAGGGCGGGGGGCTGCCTACGAGCAGTACTTC
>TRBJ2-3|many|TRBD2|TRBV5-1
CASSFSSSGGSTDTQYF
TGCGCCAGCAGCTTTTCTTCTAGCGGGGGAAGCACAGATACGCAGTATTTT
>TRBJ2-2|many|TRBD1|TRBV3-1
CASSQDLLRGRVPGELFF
TGTGCCAGCAGCCAAGATTTGCTCAGGGGGCGCGTCCCCGGGGAGCTGTTTTTT
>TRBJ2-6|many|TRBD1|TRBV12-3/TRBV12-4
CASSFRGQGEAGANVLTF
TGTGCCAGCAGTTTCCGCGGACAGGGAGAGGCTGGGGCCAACGTCCTGACTTTC
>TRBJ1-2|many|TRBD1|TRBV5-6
CASSPGQGVYGYTF
TGTGCCAGCAGCCCGGGACAGGGAGTCTATGGCTACACCTTC
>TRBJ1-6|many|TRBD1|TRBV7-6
CASSFTTGQGRQNSPLHF
TGTGCCAGCAGCTTCACCACGGGACAGGGCCGACAAAATTCACCCCTCCACTTT
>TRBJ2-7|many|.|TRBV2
CASRRSSYEQYF
TGTGCCAGCCGGCGCAGCTCCTACGAGCAGTACTTC
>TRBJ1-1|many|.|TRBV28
CASSLQGGTEAFF
TGTGCCAGCAGTTTACAGGGTGGCACTGAAGCTTTCTTT
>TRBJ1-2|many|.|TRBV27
CASSLLTGGKYGYTF
TGTGCCAGCAGTTTGCTGACAGGTGGGAAGTATGGCTACACCTTC
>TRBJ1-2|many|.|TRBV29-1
CSVEDHRRPTGYTF
TGCAGCGTTGAAGACCACAGGCGCCCCACTGGCTACACCTTC
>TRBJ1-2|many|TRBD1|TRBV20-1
CSAREDRTNRLTIYGYTF
TGCAGTGCTAGAGAGGACAGGACGAACCGGCTCACCATTTATGGCTACACCTTC
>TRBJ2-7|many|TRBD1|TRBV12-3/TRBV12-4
CASSFGQANLYEQYF
TGTGCCAGCAGTTTCGGACAGGCCAACCTTTACGAGCAGTACTTC
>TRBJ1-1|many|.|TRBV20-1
CSATLWDRNTEAFF
TGCAGTGCTACCCTGTGGGATAGGAACACTGAAGCTTTCTTT
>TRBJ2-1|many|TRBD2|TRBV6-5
CASTRGGGHNEQFF
TGTGCCAGCACTAGGGGCGGGGGGCACAATGAGCAGTTCTTC
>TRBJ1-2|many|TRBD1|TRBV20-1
CSARVGTGGNYGYTF
TGCAGTGCTAGGGTCGGGACAGGGGGCAACTATGGCTACACCTTC
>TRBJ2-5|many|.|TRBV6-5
CASSYRTEKETQYF
TGTGCCAGCAGTTACAGGACGGAGAAAGAGACCCAGTACTTC
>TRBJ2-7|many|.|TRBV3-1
CASSQGWAYEQYF
TGTGCCAGCAGCCAAGGCTGGGCCTACGAGCAGTACTTC
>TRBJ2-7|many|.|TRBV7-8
CASSLVRTSYEQYF
TGTGCCAGCAGCTTAGTTAGGACCTCCTACGAGCAGTACTTC
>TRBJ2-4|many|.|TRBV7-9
CASSYQGGGKNIQYF
TGTGCCAGCAGCTATCAGGGAGGAGGCAAAAACATTCAGTACTTC
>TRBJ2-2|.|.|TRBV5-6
CASSLTGPGALCF
TGTGCCAGCAGCTTGACAGGGCCCGGGGCGCTGTGTTTT
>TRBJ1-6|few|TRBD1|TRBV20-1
CSASQTGLTYSPLHF
TGCAGTGCTTCGCAGACAGGGTTAACTTATTCACCCCTCCACTTT
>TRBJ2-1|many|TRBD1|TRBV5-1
CASSLQGASLNEQFF
TGCGCCAGCAGCTTACAGGGGGCGTCCCTCAATGAGCAGTTCTTC
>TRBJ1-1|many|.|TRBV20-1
CSAAGGVGTEAFF
TGCAGTGCCGCCGGGGGCGTAGGCACTGAAGCTTTCTTT
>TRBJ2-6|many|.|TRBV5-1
CASSGMPTVNSGANVLTF
TGCGCCAGCAGCGGAATGCCCACGGTTAACTCTGGGGCCAACGTCCTGACTTTC
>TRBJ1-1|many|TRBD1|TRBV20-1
CSASQGVGHTEAFF
TGCAGTGCTAGCCAGGGGGTAGGGCACACTGAAGCTTTCTTT
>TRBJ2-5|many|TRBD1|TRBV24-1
CATTPGQPFQETQYF
TGTGCCACCACCCCGGGACAGCCTTTCCAAGAGACCCAGTACTTC
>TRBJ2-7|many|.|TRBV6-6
CASSRNSGRIEQYF
TGTGCCAGCAGCCGTAACTCCGGACGGATCGAGCAGTACTTC
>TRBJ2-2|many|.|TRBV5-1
CASSLAGSVTGELFF
TGCGCCAGCAGCTTGGCCGGGTCGGTGACCGGGGAGCTGTTTTTT
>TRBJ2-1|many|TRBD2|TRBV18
CASSPGTSGGPSEQFF
TGTGCCAGCTCACCCGGGACTAGCGGGGGCCCGTCGGAGCAGTTCTTC
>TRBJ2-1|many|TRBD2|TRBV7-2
CASSRSGGTNNEQFF
TGTGCCAGCAGCCGAAGCGGGGGGACCAACAATGAGCAGTTCTTC
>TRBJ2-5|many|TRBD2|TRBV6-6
CASSLAGAIQETQYF
TGTGCCAGCAGCTTAGCGGGGGCGATCCAAGAGACCCAGTACTTC
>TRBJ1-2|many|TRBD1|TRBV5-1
CASSGGTGYGYYGYTF
TGCGCCAGCAGCGGGGGGACAGGGTATGGATACTATGGCTACACCTTC
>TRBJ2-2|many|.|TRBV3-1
CASSQATGNTGELFF
TGTGCCAGCAGCCAAGCTACGGGGAACACCGGGGAGCTGTTTTTT
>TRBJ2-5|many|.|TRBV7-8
CASRERGTLDQETQYF
TGTGCCAGCAGAGAGAGAGGGACACTAGACCAAGAGACCCAGTACTTC
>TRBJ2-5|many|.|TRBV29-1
CSVEESPTQYF
TGCAGCGTTGAAGAGTCGCCAACCCAGTACTTC
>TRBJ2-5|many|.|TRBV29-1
CSVEPVQETQYF
TGCAGCGTTGAACCGGTTCAAGAGACCCAGTACTTC